One T cell receptor beta chain is described in this entry. Its specificity is not known. These data originate in a study of vaccination effects on CD4 cells after COVID-19. Study as a whole: Participants received two doses of either the BNT162b2 or mRNA-1273 vaccine. For each well, some 2 million PBMC were cultured with about 10 IU/ml IL-2 and around 9.6 ug/ml peptides. Study-wide results and caveats: Infection-derived and vaccine-derived clones contracted markedly late after vaccination.

Upon completion of about eleven days in culture, CD4+ T cells were isolated. It was between March and December 2020 that the person had a SARS-CoV-2 infection confirmed by PCR. Between the trimmed V and J ends, which lost 2 bases and 12 bases, there was a span of 10 bases. The CDR3 consists of 11 residues. Per germline, CDR1 MNHNY and CDR2 SVGAGI (reference sequence). The method was immunoSEQ multiplex PCR; TCRdb's version includes in-frame clones alone and lacks a portion of them. The table shows 45,000 or so clones, with around 74% occurring only once. This TCR derives from a human donor who had a prior SARS-CoV-2 infection. Specimen: CD4+ T cells from PBMCs cultured without peptide, collected before COVID-19 vaccination. The chain has TRBV6-6 and TRBJ1-2; no reliable D call. The CDR3 DNA follows: TGTGCCAGCAGTTACGAGACGAGGAACACCTTC. Residues: CASSYETRNTF.